One sample yielded the 29 T cell receptor beta chains listed below, sequenced in a study of regulatory T cells in long-lasting Graves disease. CDR3-region Arm-PCR and iRepertoire HTBI primers produced the TCR beta libraries. One entry per CDR3 protein results from TCRdb running MiXCR on the multiplex PCR reads. The table lists about 200,000 distinct CDR3 sequences, around 17% of them singletons, with about 20% in the top ten. Specified time point: newly diagnosed GD, antithyroid drugs for less than 3 months. PBMC RNA served as the TCR library source. The sample was peripheral blood mononuclear cells (PBMCs), taken at new diagnosis, from a patient treated with antithyroid drugs. These receptors originate from a female donor with Graves disease.

About this clonotype: One junction end does not reproduce the germline sequence, and a read error may be involved. The genes are TRBV7-3 and TRBJ2-5, with a weak D call TRBD2 (6 bases). This CDR3 is built from 13 residues. Germline lookup yields CDR1 SGHTA and CDR2 FQGTGA. DNA for the CDR3: TGTGCCAGCAGCTTGGCCGGGACTGAGACCCAGCACTTC. Its protein is CASSLAGTETQHF.

The V call is TRBV27, the J call TRBJ2-1; 7 bases align to TRBD2. Germline-derived CDR1 and CDR2 are MNHEY and SMNVEV (reference sequence). The CDR3 is made up of 15 amino acids. V lost 6 bases and J lost 5; bases outside the gene matches: 10. Here the CDR3 DNA reads TGTGCCAGCAGAAAACTAGCGCCACTCGACAATGAGCAGTTCTTC. This gives the protein CASRKLAPLDNEQFF.

A remark on this clonotype: A much larger clone lies one base from this, so it may be a read error. The V call is TRBV28, the J call TRBJ2-2; no clear D gene. In germline, CDR1 is MDHEN, CDR2 SYDVKM. CDR3 length equals 11 residues. Trimming shortened V by 3 bases and J by 7 bases, and 3 bases separated the two germline ends. The CDR3 region has the DNA TGTGCCAGCAGTTTTCTCGGGGAGCTGTTTTTT. Translating gives CASSFLGELFF.

The sample holds many counts of this clonotype. The chain recombines TRBV12-3 or TRBV12-4 with TRBJ2-7; 9 bases map to TRBD1. There are 17 residues in the CDR3. V trimming: 0 bases; J trimming: 4 bases; junction bases outside the gene matches: 10. CDR3 sequence reads: CASSLAPRRTGVYEQYF. The DNA of the CDR3 is TGTGCCAGCAGTTTAGCCCCTAGGAGGACAGGGGTATACGAGCAGTACTTC.

In its sample, this clonotype was seen many times. Relative to the germline gene, one junction end is altered; a read error may explain this. The chain combines TRBV7-7 with TRBJ1-2, with D maybe TRBD1 (5 bases). The CDR3 length is 14 residues. Per the germline V gene, CDR1 is SSHAT and CDR2 is FNYEAQ (reference sequence). In DNA, the CDR3 is TGTGCTAGCAGCTCCCGAACAGGAAACTATGGCTACACCTTC. This encodes CASSSRTGNYGYTF.

The chain is built from TRBV7-9 and TRBJ2-7; D ambiguous. Trimming removed 1 base at V and 5 bases at J, with 12 bases between. This CDR3 has 14 amino acids. CDR1 SEHNR and CDR2 FQNEAQ come from the germline V gene (reference sequence). CDR3 protein: CASSLGISQDEQYF. Written as DNA, the CDR3 is TGTGCCAGCAGCTTAGGGATCAGTCAGGACGAGCAGTACTTC. Supplemented by reference TRBV7-9 and TRBJ2-7, the full variable domain reads DTGVSQNPRHKITKRGQNVTFRCDPISEHNRLYWYRQTLGQGPEFLTYFQNEAQLEKSRLLSDRFSAERPKGSFSTLEIQRTEQGDSAMYLCASSLGISQDEQYFGPGTRLTVT.

In this sample, this clonotype turned up a few times. The chain uses TRBV19 and TRBJ2-7; D is perhaps TRBD2 (6 bases). The CDR3 has 13 residues. CDR1 is LNHDA and CDR2 is SQIVND in the germline V gene (reference sequence). Trimming took off 5 bases at V and 3 bases at J, with 11 bases between the two ends. The CDR3 DNA sequence: TGTGCCAGTAGTGTTGGGGGGAGCTACGAGCAGTACTTC. As protein: CASSVGGSYEQYF. The full variable domain, its missing parts supplied by reference TRBV19 and TRBJ2-7, is DGGITQSPKYLFRKEGQNVTLSCEQNLNHDAMYWYRQDPGQGLRLIYYSQIVNDFQKGDIAEGYSVSREKKESFPLTVTSAQKNPTAFYLCASSVGGSYEQYFGPGTRLTVT.

The chain couples TRBV9 to TRBJ2-2, with a possible D match to TRBD2 (6 bases). The CDR3 sequence is 16 residues long. Germline CDR1 SGDLS, CDR2 YYNGEE. The V gene lost 4 bases and the J gene lost 1 base, with 14 bases spanning the gap. CDR3 nucleotides: TGTGCCAGCAGCCCCCCGAACGGGAGGAACACCGGGGAGCTGTTTTTT. This gives the protein CASSPPNGRNTGELFF.

This clonotype showed up many times. The gene calls are TRBV5-1 and TRBJ1-1; 8 bases agree with TRBD1. Per germline, CDR1 SGHRS and CDR2 YFSETQ. V dropped 2 bases and J dropped 1; count of bases not matched to a gene: 10. CDR3 size: 17 residues. The DNA for the CDR3 is TGCGCCAGCAGCTTAGGATGGACAGGGATTACGAACACTGAAGCTTTCTTT. It is translated as CASSLGWTGITNTEAFF.

At least ten counts were recorded for this clonotype. V usage is TRBV9 and J usage is TRBJ1-1, with D perhaps TRBD1 (6 bases). V gave up 6 bases and J gave up 6 bases, with 15 bases separating them. Germline V gene sequence: CDR1 SGDLS, CDR2 YYNGEE. The CDR3 has 13 amino acids. The DNA of the CDR3 is TGTGCCAGCATCCCTGGGGGCGGGGCTGAAGCTTTCTTT. This gives the protein CASIPGGGAEAFF.

There are many counts of this clonotype. CDR3 sequence: CASSRGGQDEQFF. CDR3 bases: TGTGCCAGCAGCAGAGGGGGGCAGGATGAGCAGTTCTTC. The chain combines TRBV7-9 with TRBJ2-1; D tentatively reads TRBD1 or TRBD2 (6 bases each). V lost 5 bases and J lost 8, with 13 bases in between. This CDR3 comprises 13 residues. CDR1 SEHNR and CDR2 FQNEAQ come from the germline V gene (reference sequence).

Comment on this clonotype: This sequence may be a read error, since a much larger clone differs from it by one base. This sequence joins TRBV5-5 and TRBJ2-7; D not certain. This CDR3 is built from 15 residues. V lost 2 bases and J 0 bases, leaving 12 bases between the germline ends. CDR1 is SGHKS and CDR2 is YYEKEE in the germline V gene (reference sequence). The CDR3 spells CASSFTGGSSYEQYF. As DNA, the CDR3 is TGTGCCAGCAGCTTTACTGGCGGTAGCTCCTACGAGCAGTACTTC.

There are a few counts of this clonotype. V usage is TRBV4-2 and J usage is TRBJ2-7, with D possibly matching TRBD1 (7 bases). V dropped 0 bases and J dropped 3 bases, with 12 bases sitting between them. The CDR3 runs 15 residues. Germline loops: CDR1 LGHNA, CDR2 YNFKEQ. CDR3 in amino acids: CASSQEEGQNYEQYF. CDR3 in DNA: TGTGCCAGCAGCCAAGAGGAGGGACAGAACTACGAGCAGTACTTC.

This clonotype was observed many times. V is TRBV5-4 and J is TRBJ2-3; 8 nucleotides match TRBD2. Germline loops: CDR1 SGHNT, CDR2 YYREEE (reference sequence). Trimming removed 4 bases from V and 0 bases from J; junction bases left unmatched: 7. The CDR3 runs 16 residues. The CDR3 reads CASSLISGTSTDTQYF. The CDR3 nucleotides read TGTGCCAGCAGCCTGATTAGCGGGACGAGCACAGATACGCAGTATTTT.

In its sample, this clonotype was seen many times. V usage is TRBV15 and J usage is TRBJ1-1; D is possibly TRBD1 (6 bases). Germline values: CDR1 LNHNV, CDR2 YYDKDF (reference sequence). V was shortened by 2 bases and J by 8 bases, with 9 bases between the two germline ends. The CDR3 totals 12 residues. This CDR3 reads CATSRSQGEAFF. The CDR3 DNA is TGTGCCACCAGCAGATCCCAGGGGGAAGCTTTCTTT.

Many counts were recorded for this clonotype. CDR3 nucleotide sequence: TGTGCCAGCAGCACCCTGGGACAGTCGAACACTGAAGCTTTCTTT. Translation: CASSTLGQSNTEAFF. The rearrangement joins TRBV2 to TRBJ1-1, with 7 nucleotides matching TRBD1. V shed 6 bases, J shed 1 base, and the junction held 8 bases outside the gene matches. CDR1 is SNHLY and CDR2 is FYNNEI in the germline V gene. The length of the CDR3 is 15 residues.

This clonotype came up many times. The rearrangement uses TRBV28 and TRBJ1-2, with D hard to call. The V end was cut by 7 bases, the J end by 3 bases, with 18 bases between. The CDR3 extends over 15 amino acids. From germline, CDR1 is MDHEN and CDR2 SYDVKM. Written as DNA, the CDR3 is TGTGCCAGCACCCCGGGCCCGGGCGGCGACTATGGCTACACCTTC. This gives the protein CASTPGPGGDYGYTF.

V is TRBV4-3 and J is TRBJ1-4, with D tentatively TRBD1 (6 bases). Germline V gives CDR1 LGHNA, CDR2 YSLEER. Trimming stripped 6 bases from V and 0 bases from J, with 14 bases between. The CDR3 contains 16 residues. In DNA, the CDR3 is TGCGCCAGCAGTGGCAGGGGACTTGCAACTAATGAAAAACTGTTTTTT. Its translation: CASSGRGLATNEKLFF.

This clonotype was seen many times. The gene calls are TRBV29-1 and TRBJ2-7, with 7 nucleotides matching TRBD1. Germline values: CDR1 SQVTM, CDR2 ANQGSEA. This CDR3 contains 12 residues. Trimming took 2 bases from V and 3 from J; bases not matched to a gene: 1. The CDR3 DNA reads TGCAGCGTTGAAACAGGGGACTACGAGCAGTACTTC. Its protein product is CSVETGDYEQYF.

This clonotype was counted ten times or more. The J gene is TRBJ2-1, the V gene TRBV10-3; the D gene is possibly TRBD2 (6 bases). V gave up 6 bases and J gave up 6 bases, with 15 bases separating them. The CDR3 extends over 14 amino acids. Germline loops: CDR1 ENHRY, CDR2 SYGVKD. The chain's CDR3 is CAIRGTRDRNEQFF. The CDR3 DNA reads TGTGCCATCAGAGGGACTCGAGACCGCAATGAGCAGTTCTTC.

This clonotype showed up many times. The chain uses TRBV20-1 and TRBJ2-1, with 14 bases matching TRBD2. The CDR3 is 18 residues long. Germline V gene lookup returns CDR1 DFQATT and CDR2 SNEGSKA (reference sequence). V shed 0 bases, J shed 8 bases, and the junction held 12 bases outside the gene matches. The CDR3 coding sequence is TGCAGTGCTAGAGATCCCACGACTAGCGGGAGGGCCGGGGATGAGCAGTTCTTC. Residues: CSARDPTTSGRAGDEQFF.

This clonotype was recorded many times. The chain uses TRBV5-6 and TRBJ2-5; no clear D gene. V was trimmed by 3 bases and J by 0 bases, leaving 3 bases between them. Germline lookup yields CDR1 SGHDT and CDR2 YYEEEE. The CDR3 totals 12 residues. The CDR3 bases are TGTGCCAGCAGCTGGAACCAAGAGACCCAGTACTTC. This translates into CASSWNQETQYF.

This clonotype was observed at least ten times. The chain is built from TRBV10-3 and TRBJ2-3; D assignment may be TRBD1 or TRBD2 (5 bases each). This CDR3 is built from 14 residues. CDR1 is ENHRY and CDR2 is SYGVKD in the germline V gene. Trimming removed 0 bases from V and 2 bases from J, with 6 bases in between. The CDR3 region has the DNA TGTGCCATCAGTGAGTCGGGACCCACAGATACGCAGTATTTT. Its protein is CAISESGPTDTQYF.

This clonotype was counted at least ten times. V gene TRBV5-6 combines with J gene TRBJ2-7; D remains unclear. Germline CDR1 SGHDT, CDR2 YYEEEE. V was trimmed by 3 bases and J by 3 bases, leaving 4 bases between them. The CDR3 covers 11 residues. DNA for the CDR3: TGTGCCAGCAGCTGGAACTACGAGCAGTACTTC. It yields the protein CASSWNYEQYF.

This clonotype came up many times. A read error may produce the germline difference seen at one junction end. The chain joins TRBV6-1 to TRBJ2-2, with D uncertain. The length of the CDR3 is 16 residues. Per the germline V gene, CDR1 is MNHNS and CDR2 is SASEGT. The CDR3 nucleotides are TGTGCCAGCAGCCCTCTTAAACCGAGGAACGCCGGGGAGCTGTTTTTT. Translated: CASSPLKPRNAGELFF.

CDR3 nucleotide sequence: TGTGCCACCAGTCCTGAGGCGGGAAACACAGATACGCAGTATTTT. Protein: CATSPEAGNTDTQYF. The chain employs TRBV24-1 and TRBJ2-3, with a possible D match to TRBD2 (6 bases). This CDR3 is built from 15 residues. CDR1 KGHDR and CDR2 SFDVKD come from the germline V gene. V lost 6 bases to trimming and J lost 2 bases, with 14 bases between them.

This clonotype was seen only a few times. The chain links TRBV12-3 or TRBV12-4 to TRBJ2-1, with 8 positions matching TRBD1. V was clipped by 10 bases and J by 7 bases; unmatched bases: 9. The CDR3 is 13 residues long. The CDR3 DNA follows: TGTGCCACTTCGACAGGGGTTGGGAATGAGCAGTTCTTC. Encoded protein: CATSTGVGNEQFF.

This clonotype was seen many times. This rearrangement joins TRBV7-6 to TRBJ2-1; 9 bases line up with TRBD2. V lost 1 base and J lost 7; bases outside the gene matches: 5. Germline values: CDR1 SGHVS, CDR2 FNYEAQ. The CDR3 is made up of 15 amino acids. The CDR3 here is CASSLEAGGRNEQFF. The CDR3 DNA sequence: TGTGCCAGCAGCTTAGAGGCGGGAGGGAGAAATGAGCAGTTCTTC.

This clonotype was found many times. The V gene is TRBV7-2, the J gene TRBJ1-2; 9 bases align to TRBD1. This CDR3 has 13 residues. Per the germline V gene, CDR1 is SGHTA and CDR2 is FQGNSA. The trim removed 5 bases at V and 8 bases at J, leaving 6 bases unmatched. The CDR3 DNA reads as TGTGCCAGCAGCCTTTTGGGACAGGGAGGCTACACCTTC. Translation: CASSLLGQGGYTF.